The rows below give T cell receptor beta chains drawn from one sample of a study of regulatory T cells in long-lasting Graves disease. TCRdb reanalysed the multiplex PCR reads using MiXCR and keeps one entry per CDR3 protein. The sample lists some 440,000 distinct CDR3 sequences, under 25% occurring once. The material sequenced was peripheral blood mononuclear cells (PBMCs), taken when the disease was refractory, from a patient treated with antithyroid drugs. Every receptor here comes from a female donor with Graves disease. Each CDR3 is given with its conserved first and last residue. The order of the fields is D gene, clone size, J gene, V gene, CDR3 DNA, CDR3 protein. A D gene is named only where the DNA matches it firmly. Clone size, where shown, is once, few, many, or a class for clones that have expanded.

D gene: -; clone size: many; J gene: TRBJ2-2; V gene: TRBV28; CDR3 DNA: TGTGCCAGCAGTTTATGGGCCGGAACCGGGGAGCTGTTTTTT; CDR3 protein: CASSLWAGTGELFF
D gene: -; clone size: many; J gene: TRBJ1-1; V gene: TRBV11-2; CDR3 DNA: TGTGCCAGCAGCTTGACGGTTACGAACACTGAAGCTTTCTTT; CDR3 protein: CASSLTVTNTEAFF
D gene: TRBD1; clone size: many; J gene: TRBJ1-2; V gene: TRBV28; CDR3 DNA: TGTGCCAGCAGTAGATTGGGACAGGGCGGCAGTGGCTACACCTTC; CDR3 protein: CASSRLGQGGSGYTF
D gene: -; clone size: -; J gene: TRBJ2-1; V gene: TRBV5-4; CDR3 DNA: TGTGCCAGCAGCCATAACAGGGAATTAGACAATGAGCAGTTCTTC; CDR3 protein: CASSHNRELDNEQFF
D gene: -; clone size: -; J gene: TRBJ2-5; V gene: TRBV15; CDR3 DNA: TGTGCCACCAGCAGGCCTAGTAACAGAGAGACCCAGTACTTC; CDR3 protein: CATSRPSNRETQYF
D gene: -; clone size: few; J gene: TRBJ2-7; V gene: TRBV20-1; CDR3 DNA: TGCAGTGCTAGGGGATTAACCTACGAGCAGTACTTC; CDR3 protein: CSARGLTYEQYF
D gene: TRBD2; clone size: -; J gene: TRBJ2-1; V gene: TRBV24-1; CDR3 DNA: TGTGCCACCAGTGATCCCGGACTAGCGGGAGTAAATGAGCAGTTCTTC; CDR3 protein: CATSDPGLAGVNEQFF
D gene: TRBD1; clone size: -; J gene: TRBJ2-7; V gene: TRBV7-3; CDR3 DNA: TGTGCCAGCAGGTCCCCGGGACAGAGCTACGAGCAGTACTTC; CDR3 protein: CASRSPGQSYEQYF
D gene: TRBD2; clone size: many; J gene: TRBJ2-5; V gene: TRBV12-3/TRBV12-4; CDR3 DNA: TGTGCCAGCAGTCCACTAGCGGGAGGGCAAGAGACCCAGTACTTC; CDR3 protein: CASSPLAGGQETQYF
D gene: -; clone size: many; J gene: TRBJ2-4; V gene: TRBV29-1; CDR3 DNA: TGCAGCGTTCTCTCGGGACCGAGCAGGGCCAAAAACATTCAGTACTTC; CDR3 protein: CSVLSGPSRAKNIQYF
D gene: -; clone size: -; J gene: TRBJ1-2; V gene: TRBV7-9; CDR3 DNA: TGTGCCAGCAGCTTTGTCGGGGCTGACTATGGCTACACCTTC; CDR3 protein: CASSFVGADYGYTF
D gene: -; clone size: few; J gene: TRBJ1-2; V gene: TRBV6-1; CDR3 DNA: TGTGCCAGCAGTGCTGGTGGGACGGGAGATGGCTACACCTTC; CDR3 protein: CASSAGGTGDGYTF
D gene: -; clone size: many; J gene: TRBJ1-2; V gene: TRBV28; CDR3 DNA: TGTGCCAGCAGCTCAACCGGGTTCCCTGGGGTCTACACCTTC; CDR3 protein: CASSSTGFPGVYTF
D gene: -; clone size: -; J gene: TRBJ2-5; V gene: TRBV5-1; CDR3 DNA: TGCGCCAGCAGCTTGAGTACGACTCAAGAGACCCAGTACTTC; CDR3 protein: CASSLSTTQETQYF
D gene: -; clone size: many; J gene: TRBJ2-7; V gene: TRBV5-5; CDR3 DNA: TGTGCCAGCAGCTTGGCCCTCCCCGGCTACGAGCAGTACTTC; CDR3 protein: CASSLALPGYEQYF
D gene: -; clone size: many; J gene: TRBJ2-7; V gene: TRBV28; CDR3 DNA: TGTGCCAGCAGCTCCCCAGGGTTCGGCGAGCAGTACTTC; CDR3 protein: CASSSPGFGEQYF
D gene: -; clone size: -; J gene: TRBJ2-4; V gene: TRBV4-1; CDR3 DNA: TGCGCCAGCAGCCCTCTGACCCGATCTCGAGCCAAAAACATTCAGTACTTC; CDR3 protein: CASSPLTRSRAKNIQYF
D gene: TRBD1; clone size: -; J gene: TRBJ2-2; V gene: TRBV13; CDR3 DNA: TGTGCCAGCAGCAGCCGGGACAGGGAGTCGAACACCGGGGAGCTGTTTTTT; CDR3 protein: CASSSRDRESNTGELFF
D gene: TRBD1; clone size: once; J gene: TRBJ2-7; V gene: TRBV7-8; CDR3 DNA: TGTGCCAGCAGCCCCGGGACAGGGGGCTCCTACGAGCAGCACTTC; CDR3 protein: CASSPGTGGSYEQHF
D gene: -; clone size: -; J gene: TRBJ1-2; V gene: TRBV5-1; CDR3 DNA: TGCGCCAGCAGCTTCCGCCTCGGCCGGGAAATGGGCTACACCTTC; CDR3 protein: CASSFRLGREMGYTF
D gene: -; clone size: many; J gene: TRBJ2-7; V gene: TRBV7-9; CDR3 DNA: TGTGCCAGCAGCTTAACTTCCGATTACGAGCAGTACTTC; CDR3 protein: CASSLTSDYEQYF
D gene: TRBD1; clone size: -; J gene: TRBJ2-6; V gene: TRBV19; CDR3 DNA: TGTGCCAGTAGTCCAACGCGACAGGGGGCTACTGGGGCCAACGTCCTGACTTTC; CDR3 protein: CASSPTRQGATGANVLTF
D gene: -; clone size: -; J gene: TRBJ1-1; V gene: TRBV30; CDR3 DNA: TGTGCCTGGAGTGTAACGGGGGGAGTCGCTGAAGCTTTCTTT; CDR3 protein: CAWSVTGGVAEAFF
D gene: -; clone size: many; J gene: TRBJ2-7; V gene: TRBV10-1; CDR3 DNA: TGCGCCAGCAGCTCCGGACCGTCCTCGGAGCAGTACTTC; CDR3 protein: CASSSGPSSEQYF
D gene: -; clone size: many; J gene: TRBJ1-1; V gene: TRBV12-3/TRBV12-4; CDR3 DNA: TGTGCCAGCAGTTATCAACCGGGGAACACTGAAGCTTTCTTT; CDR3 protein: CASSYQPGNTEAFF
D gene: -; clone size: -; J gene: TRBJ2-1; V gene: TRBV6-1; CDR3 DNA: TGTGCCAGCAGTGAATCCTCGGGACACAAAGGGGATGAGCAGTTCTTC; CDR3 protein: CASSESSGHKGDEQFF
D gene: -; clone size: many; J gene: TRBJ1-2; V gene: TRBV7-2; CDR3 DNA: TGTGCCAGCAGCTTGACGCATCCTGGGAGTGGCTACACCTTC; CDR3 protein: CASSLTHPGSGYTF
D gene: -; clone size: many; J gene: TRBJ1-1; V gene: TRBV15; CDR3 DNA: TGTGCCACCAGCAGAGATCGAGTGAACACTGAAGCTTTCTTT; CDR3 protein: CATSRDRVNTEAFF
D gene: -; clone size: few; J gene: TRBJ1-1; V gene: TRBV20-1; CDR3 DNA: TGCAGTGCTAGAGAGATGGAGGGGAACACTGAAGCTTTCTTT; CDR3 protein: CSAREMEGNTEAFF
D gene: -; clone size: many; J gene: TRBJ1-1; V gene: TRBV11-2; CDR3 DNA: TGTGCCAGCAGAATCACAGGGACTGAAGCTTTCTTT; CDR3 protein: CASRITGTEAFF
D gene: -; clone size: many; J gene: TRBJ1-1; V gene: TRBV6-1; CDR3 DNA: TGTGCCAGCAGTCAGAGGAGGTTAGAAGCTTTCTTT; CDR3 protein: CASSQRRLEAFF
D gene: TRBD1; clone size: -; J gene: TRBJ1-6; V gene: TRBV6-2/TRBV6-3; CDR3 DNA: TGTGCCAGCAGCCCCCCGGGACAGGGGAGATCACCCCTCCACTTT; CDR3 protein: CASSPPGQGRSPLHF
D gene: -; clone size: few; J gene: TRBJ1-1; V gene: TRBV6-9; CDR3 DNA: TGTGCCAGCAGTTACTCCGAGGATCGGGCTTTCTTT; CDR3 protein: CASSYSEDRAFF
D gene: TRBD2; clone size: many; J gene: TRBJ2-7; V gene: TRBV11-2; CDR3 DNA: TGTGCCAGCAGCTCCTTCGAGACTAGCGGGACCTACGAGCAGTACTTC; CDR3 protein: CASSSFETSGTYEQYF
D gene: -; clone size: -; J gene: TRBJ2-5; V gene: TRBV19; CDR3 DNA: TGTGCCAGTAGTTGGGGCTTCGGGCCGGAGACCCAGTACTTC; CDR3 protein: CASSWGFGPETQYF
D gene: -; clone size: few; J gene: TRBJ2-7; V gene: TRBV6-5; CDR3 DNA: TGTGCCAGCAGTTTGTCGGACGGGACCACGTACGAGCAGTACTTC; CDR3 protein: CASSLSDGTTYEQYF
D gene: TRBD1; clone size: few; J gene: TRBJ2-7; V gene: TRBV7-8; CDR3 DNA: TGTGCCAGCAGCAAACTGACAGGGGTCGTACAGCAGTACTTC; CDR3 protein: CASSKLTGVVQQYF
D gene: TRBD1; clone size: few; J gene: TRBJ1-1; V gene: TRBV11-1; CDR3 DNA: TGTGCCAGCAGCCGAAGGGGGCGGCTGAACACTGAAGCTTTCTTT; CDR3 protein: CASSRRGRLNTEAFF
D gene: -; clone size: -; J gene: TRBJ1-1; V gene: TRBV4-1; CDR3 DNA: TGCGCCAGCAGCCAAGATCCCTCGACAGTAAACACTGAAGCTTTCTTT; CDR3 protein: CASSQDPSTVNTEAFF
D gene: TRBD1; clone size: many; J gene: TRBJ1-1; V gene: TRBV7-2; CDR3 DNA: TGTGCCAGCAGCTTGGGGACAGGGATCAACACTGAAGCTTTCTTT; CDR3 protein: CASSLGTGINTEAFF
D gene: -; clone size: many; J gene: TRBJ1-1; V gene: TRBV28; CDR3 DNA: TGTGCCACTTCATTAGGAGGGTTTGAAGCTTTCTTT; CDR3 protein: CATSLGGFEAFF
D gene: TRBD1; clone size: many; J gene: TRBJ1-5; V gene: TRBV20-1; CDR3 DNA: TGCAGTGCCACTGCTACAGGGGGATTCCAGCCCCAGCATTTT; CDR3 protein: CSATATGGFQPQHF
D gene: TRBD1; clone size: -; J gene: TRBJ2-5; V gene: TRBV4-3; CDR3 DNA: TGCGCCAGCAGCCACCTGACAGGGGCAGGTGAGACCCAGTACTTC; CDR3 protein: CASSHLTGAGETQYF
D gene: -; clone size: many; J gene: TRBJ2-2; V gene: TRBV12-3/TRBV12-4; CDR3 DNA: TGTGCCAGCAGCTTGAGGACCGGGGAGCTGTTTTTT; CDR3 protein: CASSLRTGELFF
D gene: -; clone size: -; J gene: TRBJ2-7; V gene: TRBV19; CDR3 DNA: TGTGCCAGTAGGATGCGGCTGCCTAGAAAAAACTACGAGCAGTACTTC; CDR3 protein: CASRMRLPRKNYEQYF
D gene: TRBD2; clone size: few; J gene: TRBJ2-3; V gene: TRBV20-1; CDR3 DNA: TGCAGTGCTAAGCCCAGCGGGATTAGCACAGATACGCAGTATTTT; CDR3 protein: CSAKPSGISTDTQYF
D gene: -; clone size: few; J gene: TRBJ2-7; V gene: TRBV18; CDR3 DNA: TGTGCCAGCTCACTTTCGACAGCTACCTACGAGCAGTACTTC; CDR3 protein: CASSLSTATYEQYF
D gene: -; clone size: many; J gene: TRBJ1-1; V gene: TRBV6-1; CDR3 DNA: TGTGCCAGCAGTGAACCGGGAGGCACTGAAGCTTTCTTT; CDR3 protein: CASSEPGGTEAFF
D gene: -; clone size: many; J gene: TRBJ1-1; V gene: TRBV15; CDR3 DNA: TGTGCCACCAGCAGATTGAGGACAGATAACACTGAAGCTTTCTTT; CDR3 protein: CATSRLRTDNTEAFF
D gene: TRBD1; clone size: -; J gene: TRBJ1-5; V gene: TRBV19; CDR3 DNA: TGTGCCAGTAGTAAGACAACAGGGGTTGGGGGGCCCCAGCATTTT; CDR3 protein: CASSKTTGVGGPQHF
D gene: TRBD2; clone size: many; J gene: TRBJ2-5; V gene: TRBV30; CDR3 DNA: TGTGCCTGGACGGGGGGCCAAGAGACCCAGTACTTC; CDR3 protein: CAWTGGQETQYF
D gene: TRBD1; clone size: few; J gene: TRBJ2-2; V gene: TRBV24-1; CDR3 DNA: TGTGCCACCAGTGGGGACAGGGATTACACCGGGGAGCTGTTTTTT; CDR3 protein: CATSGDRDYTGELFF
D gene: -; clone size: few; J gene: TRBJ1-2; V gene: TRBV7-9; CDR3 DNA: TGTGCCAGCAGCGCGTGGCAGGCGGCCGGGGACGGCTACACCTTC; CDR3 protein: CASSAWQAAGDGYTF
D gene: -; clone size: -; J gene: TRBJ2-3; V gene: TRBV7-3; CDR3 DNA: TGTGCCAGCAGCTTAGAACCAGGGTCAGATACGCAGTATTTT; CDR3 protein: CASSLEPGSDTQYF
D gene: -; clone size: many; J gene: TRBJ1-1; V gene: TRBV2; CDR3 DNA: TGTGCCAGCAGTGAACGGGGCGGAAGAGGTGAAGCTTTCTTT; CDR3 protein: CASSERGGRGEAFF
D gene: -; clone size: -; J gene: TRBJ2-1; V gene: TRBV12-3/TRBV12-4; CDR3 DNA: TGTGCCAGCTTAGGACAGGAGGGCCCCGACAATGAGCAGTTCTTC; CDR3 protein: CASLGQEGPDNEQFF